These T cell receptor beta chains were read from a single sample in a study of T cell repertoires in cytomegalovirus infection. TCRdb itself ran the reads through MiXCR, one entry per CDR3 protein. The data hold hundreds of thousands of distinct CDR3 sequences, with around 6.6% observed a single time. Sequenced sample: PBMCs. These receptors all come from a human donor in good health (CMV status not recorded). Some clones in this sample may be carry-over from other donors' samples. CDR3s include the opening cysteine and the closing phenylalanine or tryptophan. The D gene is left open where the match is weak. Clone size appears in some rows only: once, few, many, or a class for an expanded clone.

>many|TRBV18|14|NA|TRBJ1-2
CASSPPGRKYGYTF
TGTGCCAGCTCACCACCGGGACGGAAATATGGCTACACCTTC
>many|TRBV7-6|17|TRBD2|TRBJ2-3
CASSYREGGRLADTQYF
TGTGCCAGCAGCTACCGGGAGGGGGGCCGGTTGGCAGATACGCAGTATTTT
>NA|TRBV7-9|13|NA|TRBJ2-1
CASSLGTASEQFF
TGTGCCAGCAGCTTAGGAACTGCCAGTGAGCAGTTCTTC
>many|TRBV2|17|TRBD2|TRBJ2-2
CASSERGGASNTGELFF
TGTGCCAGCAGTGAACGCGGGGGGGCTTCGAACACCGGGGAGCTGTTTTTT
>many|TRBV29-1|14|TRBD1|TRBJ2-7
CSARTGAPSYEQYF
TGCAGCGCCCGGACAGGGGCACCATCCTACGAGCAGTACTTC
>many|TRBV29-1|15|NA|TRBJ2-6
CSVAALSSGANVLTF
TGCAGCGTTGCCGCATTAAGCTCTGGGGCCAACGTCCTGACTTTC
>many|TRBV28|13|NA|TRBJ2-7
CASSLWGAYEQYF
TGTGCCAGCAGTTTATGGGGGGCATACGAGCAGTACTTC
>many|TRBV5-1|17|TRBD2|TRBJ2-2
CASSLDRGGADTGELFF
TGCGCCAGCAGCTTGGATCGCGGGGGGGCTGACACCGGGGAGCTGTTTTTT
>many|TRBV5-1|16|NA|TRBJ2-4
CASSLMGSYSLGIQYF
TGCGCCAGCAGCTTGATGGGCAGCTACTCGCTTGGCATTCAGTACTTC
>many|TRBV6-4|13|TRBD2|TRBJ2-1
CASSEERGDEQFF
TGTGCCAGCAGTGAAGAGCGGGGAGATGAGCAGTTCTTC
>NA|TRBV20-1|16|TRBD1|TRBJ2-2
CSANLRTGGGAGELFF
TGCAGTGCTAATCTTAGGACAGGGGGGGGTGCCGGGGAGCTGTTTTTT
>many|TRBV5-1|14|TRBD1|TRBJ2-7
CASSSGDRNSEQYF
TGCGCCAGCAGCTCTGGGGACAGGAATTCCGAGCAGTACTTC
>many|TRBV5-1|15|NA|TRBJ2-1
CASSLTGSTNNEQFF
TGCGCCAGCAGCTTGACAGGGTCGACAAACAATGAGCAGTTCTTC
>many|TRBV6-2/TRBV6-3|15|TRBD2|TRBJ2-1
CASSLAGAYYNEQFF
TGTGCCAGCAGTTTAGCGGGGGCCTACTACAATGAGCAGTTCTTC
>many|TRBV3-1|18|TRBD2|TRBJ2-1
CASSQDRRTSGGRKEQFF
TGTGCCAGCAGCCAAGATAGGCGGACTAGCGGGGGCCGGAAAGAGCAGTTCTTC
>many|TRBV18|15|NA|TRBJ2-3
CATLNRVGTEDTQYF
TGTGCCACCTTGAACAGGGTGGGAACAGAAGATACGCAGTATTTT
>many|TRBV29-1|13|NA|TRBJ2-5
CSVEKDFQETQYF
TGCAGCGTTGAAAAGGATTTCCAAGAGACCCAGTACTTC
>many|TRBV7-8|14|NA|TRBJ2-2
CASSSASNTGELFF
TGTGCCAGCAGCTCCGCTTCGAACACCGGGGAGCTGTTTTTT
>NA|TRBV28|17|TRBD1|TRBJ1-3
CASSLQSGAGGKNTIYF
TGTGCCAGCAGTTTACAGTCGGGTGCAGGGGGCAAGAACACCATATATTTT
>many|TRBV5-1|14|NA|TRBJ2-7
CASSLGELRSEQYF
TGCGCCAGCAGCTTGGGTGAATTGAGAAGCGAGCAGTACTTC
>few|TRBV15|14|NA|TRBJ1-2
CATSGGALDYGYTF
TGTGCCACCAGCGGCGGGGCCTTGGACTATGGCTACACCTTC
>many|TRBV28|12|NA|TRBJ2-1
CASSLWTNEQFF
TGTGCCAGCAGTTTATGGACCAATGAGCAGTTCTTC
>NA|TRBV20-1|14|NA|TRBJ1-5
CSARQGNSNQPQHF
TGCAGTGCTAGACAGGGTAATAGCAATCAGCCCCAGCATTTT
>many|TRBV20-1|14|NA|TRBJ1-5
CSARNWVSNQPQHF
TGCAGTGCTCGGAATTGGGTGAGCAATCAGCCCCAGCATTTT
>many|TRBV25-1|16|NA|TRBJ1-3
CASSESGRNSGNTIYF
TGTGCCAGCAGTGAATCGGGACGGAACTCTGGAAACACCATATATTTT
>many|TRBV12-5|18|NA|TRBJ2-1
CASGLTLDGQSPRGEQFF
TGTGCTAGTGGTTTGACCCTCGACGGGCAGTCCCCACGGGGGGAGCAGTTCTTC
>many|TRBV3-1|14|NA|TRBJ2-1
CASSQDLGGNEQFF
TGTGCCAGCAGCCAAGATTTAGGAGGTAATGAGCAGTTCTTC
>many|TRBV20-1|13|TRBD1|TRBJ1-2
CSASSRGRKGYTF
TGCAGTGCTAGTAGCAGGGGGCGCAAAGGCTACACCTTC
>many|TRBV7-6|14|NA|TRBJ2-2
CASSGLPNTGELFF
TGTGCCAGCAGCGGACTTCCGAACACCGGGGAGCTGTTTTTT
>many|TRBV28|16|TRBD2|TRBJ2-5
CASSLRSSGGRETQYF
TGTGCCAGCAGTTTACGGTCTAGCGGGGGTCGGGAGACCCAGTACTTC
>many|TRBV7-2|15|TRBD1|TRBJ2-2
CASSLRQGAVGELFF
TGTGCCAGCAGCTTAAGACAGGGGGCGGTCGGGGAGCTGTTTTTT
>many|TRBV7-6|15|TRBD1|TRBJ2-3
CASSLAGQGSDTQYF
TGTGCCAGCAGCTTAGCTGGACAGGGCTCAGATACGCAGTATTTT